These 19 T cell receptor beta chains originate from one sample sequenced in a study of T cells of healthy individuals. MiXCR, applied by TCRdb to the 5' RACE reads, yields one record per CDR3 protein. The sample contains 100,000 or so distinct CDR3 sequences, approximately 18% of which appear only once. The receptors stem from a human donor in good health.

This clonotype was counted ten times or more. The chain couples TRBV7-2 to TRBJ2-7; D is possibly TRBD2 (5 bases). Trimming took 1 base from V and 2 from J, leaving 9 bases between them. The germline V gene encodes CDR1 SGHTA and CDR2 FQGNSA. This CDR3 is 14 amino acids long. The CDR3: CASSLGRGTYEQYF. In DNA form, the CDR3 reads TGTGCCAGCAGCTTAGGACGGGGAACCTACGAGCAGTACTTC.

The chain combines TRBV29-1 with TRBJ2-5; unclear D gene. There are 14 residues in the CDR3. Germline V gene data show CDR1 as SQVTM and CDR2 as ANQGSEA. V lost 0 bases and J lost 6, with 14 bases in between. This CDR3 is CSVEDSVSPKTQYF. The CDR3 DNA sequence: TGCAGCGTTGAAGACAGCGTATCGCCTAAGACCCAGTACTTC.

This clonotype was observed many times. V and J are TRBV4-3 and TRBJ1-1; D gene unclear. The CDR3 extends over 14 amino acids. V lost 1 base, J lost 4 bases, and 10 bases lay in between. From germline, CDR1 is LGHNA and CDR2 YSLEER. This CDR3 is CASSQGPHITEAFF. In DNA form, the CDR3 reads TGCGCCAGCAGCCAAGGTCCCCACATCACTGAAGCTTTCTTT.

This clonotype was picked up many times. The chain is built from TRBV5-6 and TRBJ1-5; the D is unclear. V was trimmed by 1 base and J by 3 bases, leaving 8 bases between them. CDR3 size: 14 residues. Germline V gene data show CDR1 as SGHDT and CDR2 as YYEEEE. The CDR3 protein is CASSLPGTNQPQHF. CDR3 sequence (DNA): TGTGCCAGCAGCTTGCCAGGTACCAATCAGCCCCAGCATTTT.

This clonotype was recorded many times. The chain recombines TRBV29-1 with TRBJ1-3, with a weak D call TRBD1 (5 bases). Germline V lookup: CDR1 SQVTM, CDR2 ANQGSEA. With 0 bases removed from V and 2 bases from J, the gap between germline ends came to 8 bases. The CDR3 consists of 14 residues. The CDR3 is CSVEDTGAGNTIYF. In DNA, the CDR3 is TGCAGCGTTGAAGATACAGGCGCTGGAAACACCATATATTTT.

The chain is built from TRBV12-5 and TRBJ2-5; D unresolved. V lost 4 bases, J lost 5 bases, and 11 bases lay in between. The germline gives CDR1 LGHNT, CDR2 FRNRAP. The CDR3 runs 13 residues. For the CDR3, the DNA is TGTGCTAGTGGTTCCACAAACGGGGAGACCCAGTACTTC. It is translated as CASGSTNGETQYF.

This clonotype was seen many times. The CDR3 DNA sequence: TGCAGTGCTACTTCCATAACAGGACCCCTCCACTTT. This encodes CSATSITGPLHF. The gene calls are TRBV20-1 and TRBJ1-6; tentative D call: TRBD1 (5 bases). Trimming took off 4 bases at V and 12 bases at J, with 13 bases between the two ends. There are 12 residues in the CDR3. Germline CDR1 is DFQATT and CDR2 is SNEGSKA (reference sequence).

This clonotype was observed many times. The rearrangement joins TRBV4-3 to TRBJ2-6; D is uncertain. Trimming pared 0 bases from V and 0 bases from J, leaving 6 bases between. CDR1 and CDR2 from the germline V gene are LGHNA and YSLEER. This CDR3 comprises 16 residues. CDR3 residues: CASSQEPASGANVLTF. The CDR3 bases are TGCGCCAGCAGCCAAGAACCAGCCTCTGGGGCCAACGTCCTGACTTTC.

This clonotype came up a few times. The CDR3 coding sequence is TGCGCCAGCAGTCTTAGACTAGCGGGAGCCCATGAGCAGTTCTTC. This encodes CASSLRLAGAHEQFF. The rearrangement joins TRBV4-1 to TRBJ2-1; TRBD2 matches 12 bases. Germline assignment: CDR1 MGHRA and CDR2 YSYEKL. CDR3 length: 15 amino acids. V shed 6 bases, J shed 8 bases, and the junction held 8 bases outside the gene matches.

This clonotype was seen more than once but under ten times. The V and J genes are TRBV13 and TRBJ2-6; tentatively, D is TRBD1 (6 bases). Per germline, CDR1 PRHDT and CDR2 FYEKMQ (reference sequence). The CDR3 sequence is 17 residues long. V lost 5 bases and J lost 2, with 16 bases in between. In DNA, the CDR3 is TGTGCCAGCAGCCAACAATCGGGGACACCTGGGGCCAACGTCCTGACTTTC. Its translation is CASSQQSGTPGANVLTF. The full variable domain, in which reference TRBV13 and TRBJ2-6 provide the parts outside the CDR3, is AAGVIQSPRHLIKEKRETATLKCYPIPRHDTVYWYQQGPGQDPQFLISFYEKMQSDKGSIPDRFSAQQFSDYHSELNMSSLELGDSALYFCASSQQSGTPGANVLTFGAGSRLTVL.

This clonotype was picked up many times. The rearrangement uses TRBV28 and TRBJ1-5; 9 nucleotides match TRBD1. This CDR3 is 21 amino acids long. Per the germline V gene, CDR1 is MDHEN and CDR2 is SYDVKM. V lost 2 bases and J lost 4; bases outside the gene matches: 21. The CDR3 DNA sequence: TGTGCCAGCAGTTTAACCCCCATAATCGGTGGGACAGGGTTATGGAATCAGCCCCAGCATTTT. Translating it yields CASSLTPIIGGTGLWNQPQHF.

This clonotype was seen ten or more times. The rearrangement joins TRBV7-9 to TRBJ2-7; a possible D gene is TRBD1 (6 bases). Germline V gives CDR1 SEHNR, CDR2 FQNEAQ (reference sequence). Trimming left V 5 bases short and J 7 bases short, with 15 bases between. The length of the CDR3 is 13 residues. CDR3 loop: CASSPRQAREQYF. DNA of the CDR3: TGTGCCAGCAGCCCAAGACAGGCACGGGAGCAGTACTTC. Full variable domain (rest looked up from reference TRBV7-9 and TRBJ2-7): DTGVSQNPRHKITKRGQNVTFRCDPISEHNRLYWYRQTLGQGPEFLTYFQNEAQLEKSRLLSDRFSAERPKGSFSTLEIQRTEQGDSAMYLCASSPRQAREQYFGPGTRLTVT.

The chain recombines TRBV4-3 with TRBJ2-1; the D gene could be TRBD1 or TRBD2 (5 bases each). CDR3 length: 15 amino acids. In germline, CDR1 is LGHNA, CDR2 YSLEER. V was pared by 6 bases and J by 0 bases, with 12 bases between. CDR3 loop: CASSRGYRSYNEQFF. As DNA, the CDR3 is TGCGCCAGCAGTCGGGGCTACCGCTCCTACAATGAGCAGTTCTTC.

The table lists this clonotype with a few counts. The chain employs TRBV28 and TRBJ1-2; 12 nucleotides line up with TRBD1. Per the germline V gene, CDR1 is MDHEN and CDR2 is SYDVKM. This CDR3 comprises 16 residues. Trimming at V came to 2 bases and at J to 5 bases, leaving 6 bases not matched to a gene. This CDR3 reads CASSLLLGQGAYGYTF. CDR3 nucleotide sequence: TGTGCCAGCAGTTTACTCTTGGGACAGGGGGCATATGGCTACACCTTC.

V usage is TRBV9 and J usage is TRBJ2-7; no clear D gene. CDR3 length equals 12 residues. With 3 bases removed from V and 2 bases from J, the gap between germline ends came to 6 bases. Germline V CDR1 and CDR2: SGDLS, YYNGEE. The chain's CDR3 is CASSANTYEQYF. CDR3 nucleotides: TGTGCCAGCAGCGCGAACACCTACGAGCAGTACTTC.

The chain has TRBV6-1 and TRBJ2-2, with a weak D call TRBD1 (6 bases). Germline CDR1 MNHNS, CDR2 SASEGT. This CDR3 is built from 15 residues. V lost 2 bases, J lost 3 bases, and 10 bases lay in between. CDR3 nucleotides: TGTGCCAGCAGTGAAAGACAGGCCGACACCGGGGAGCTGTTTTTT. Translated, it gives CASSERQADTGELFF.

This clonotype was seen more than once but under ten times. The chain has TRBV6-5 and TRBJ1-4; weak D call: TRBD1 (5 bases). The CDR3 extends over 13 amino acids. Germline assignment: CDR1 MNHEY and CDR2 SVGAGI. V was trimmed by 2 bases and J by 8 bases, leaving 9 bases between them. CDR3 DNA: TGTGCCAGCAGTTACACTCCAGGGGAAAAACTGTTTTTT. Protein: CASSYTPGEKLFF.

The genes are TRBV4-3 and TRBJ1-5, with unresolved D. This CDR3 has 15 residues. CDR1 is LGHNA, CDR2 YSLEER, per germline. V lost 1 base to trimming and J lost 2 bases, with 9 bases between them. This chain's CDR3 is CASSQGAVGNQPQHF. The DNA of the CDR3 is TGCGCCAGCAGCCAAGGGGCAGTTGGCAATCAGCCCCAGCATTTT.

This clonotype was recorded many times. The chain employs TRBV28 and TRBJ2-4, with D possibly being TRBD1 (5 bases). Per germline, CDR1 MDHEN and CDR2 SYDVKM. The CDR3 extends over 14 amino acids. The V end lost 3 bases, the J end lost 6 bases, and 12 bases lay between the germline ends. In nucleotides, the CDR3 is TGTGCCAGCAGTTTGGGTCAGGGCATAAACATTCAGTACTTC. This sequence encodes CASSLGQGINIQYF.